Listed here are 27 T cell receptor beta chains from one sample, sequenced in a study of T cell responses to AZD1222 COVID-19 vaccine. Measured with immunoSEQ multiplex PCR; TCRdb has only the in-frame clones, and not every one. The repertoire holds 100,000 to 130,000 clones, with approximately 90% as singletons. Sequencing used peripheral blood, obtained 28 days after the second AZD1222 dose. The receptors were gathered from an adult who received the AZD1222 COVID-19 vaccine.

This chain joins TRBV9 and TRBJ2-3; D may match TRBD1 or TRBD2 (6 bases each). The CDR3 sequence is 14 residues long. Germline V gene sequence: CDR1 SGDLS, CDR2 YYNGEE. V lost 4 bases and J lost 9, with 18 bases in between. The CDR3 reads CASSRIPGGHTQYF. The CDR3 DNA reads TGTGCCAGCAGCCGTATCCCTGGGGGGCACACGCAGTATTTT.

This chain links TRBV18 with TRBJ1-2; no clear D gene. CDR1 is KGHSH and CDR2 is LQKENI in the germline V gene. Trimming took off 3 bases at V and 8 bases at J, with 13 bases between the two ends. The CDR3 is 13 amino acids. Written as DNA, the CDR3 is TGTGCCAGCTCACCGGACCGGTTTGTGGGCTACACCTTC. This sequence encodes CASSPDRFVGYTF.

The chain uses TRBV6-5 and TRBJ1-1; D possibly corresponds to TRBD1 (6 bases). Germline V CDR1 and CDR2: MNHEY, SVGAGI. Trimming shortened V by 2 bases and J by 0 bases, and 13 bases separated the two germline ends. This CDR3 has 16 amino acids. CDR3: CASSYAGVAVNTEAFF. The DNA of the CDR3 is TGTGCCAGCAGTTACGCAGGGGTTGCCGTGAACACTGAAGCTTTCTTT.

This clone has a handful of counts. The rearrangement joins TRBV19 to TRBJ1-1, with D perhaps matching TRBD1 (6 bases). CDR1 and CDR2 (germline): LNHDA, SQIVND (reference sequence). The CDR3 length is 13 residues. V lost 7 bases and J 1 base, leaving 10 bases between the germline ends. This CDR3 reads CASMGAENTEAFF. DNA for the CDR3: TGTGCCAGTATGGGGGCTGAGAACACTGAAGCTTTCTTT.

The gene calls are TRBV7-9 and TRBJ1-5; 9 nucleotides align to TRBD1. From germline, CDR1 is SEHNR and CDR2 FQNEAQ (reference sequence). Trimming took 5 bases from V and 0 from J; bases not matched to a gene: 5. There are 16 residues in the CDR3. The CDR3 bases are TGTGCCAGCAGCGTGACAGGGGGGGATAGCAATCAGCCCCAGCATTTT. Its translation is CASSVTGGDSNQPQHF. The full variable domain, its missing parts supplied by reference TRBV7-9 and TRBJ1-5, is DTGVSQNPRHKITKRGQNVTFRCDPISEHNRLYWYRQTLGQGPEFLTYFQNEAQLEKSRLLSDRFSAERPKGSFSTLEIQRTEQGDSAMYLCASSVTGGDSNQPQHFGDGTRLSIL.

This clone was seen only once. This rearrangement joins TRBV6-6 to TRBJ1-5, with D uncertain. Germline CDR1 and CDR2: MNHNY and SVGAGI (reference sequence). This CDR3 has 13 amino acids. Trimming removed 4 bases at V and 0 bases at J, with 4 bases between. The CDR3 here is CASSSNSNQPQHF. CDR3 sequence (DNA): TGTGCCAGCAGTTCTAATAGCAATCAGCCCCAGCATTTT.

The J gene is TRBJ1-1, the V gene TRBV3-1 (or the pseudogene TRBV3-2); D unresolved. The CDR3 consists of 16 residues. Germline V gene lookup returns CDR1 LGHDT and CDR2 YNNKEL (reference sequence). V was pared by 1 base and J by 0 bases, with 12 bases between. In DNA, the CDR3 is TGTGCCAGCAGCCAAGTAGGGAAGGCCTTGAACACTGAAGCTTTCTTT. Protein product: CASSQVGKALNTEAFF.

The rearrangement uses TRBV7-2 and TRBJ2-7; no definite D call. The CDR3 spans 12 residues. The V end lost 1 base, the J end lost 2 bases, and 3 bases lay between the germline ends. Germline V gives CDR1 SGHTA, CDR2 FQGNSA. CDR3: CASSLVAYEQYF. DNA of the CDR3: TGTGCCAGCAGCTTAGTCGCCTACGAGCAGTACTTC.

The chain combines TRBV3-1 (or the pseudogene TRBV3-2) with TRBJ1-1; D is undetermined. Germline loops: CDR1 LGHDT, CDR2 YNNKEL (reference sequence). Trimming cost V 3 bases and J 4 bases, with 6 bases left between them. CDR3 size: 12 residues. The CDR3 DNA reads as TGTGCCAGCAGCCAGGGCGCCACTGAAGCTTTCTTT. Its protein product is CASSQGATEAFF.

This clone was counted only a few times. The genes are TRBV18 and TRBJ1-4; D is undetermined. The CDR3 covers 16 residues. Germline values: CDR1 KGHSH, CDR2 LQKENI. Trimming cost V 6 bases and J 2 bases, with 16 bases left between them. This chain's CDR3 is CASSAFHQATNEKLFF. The DNA of the CDR3 is TGTGCCAGCTCTGCCTTTCACCAGGCCACTAATGAAAAACTGTTTTTT.

This rearrangement joins TRBV6-5 to TRBJ2-5; 7 bases line up with TRBD1. Germline-derived CDR1 and CDR2 are MNHEY and SVGAGI. The J segment lost 2 bases and the V segment lost 10 bases, leaving 4 bases of the junction unmatched. This CDR3 has 12 residues. Written as DNA, the CDR3 is TGTGCCACCGAGGGGGCTCAAGAGACCCAGTACTTC. As protein: CATEGAQETQYF.

The gene calls are TRBV7-8 and TRBJ2-7; D is tentatively TRBD1 or TRBD2 (5 bases each). V lost 5 bases and J lost 2, with 13 bases in between. Germline loops: CDR1 SGHVS, CDR2 FQNEAQ. The CDR3 spans 14 residues. The CDR3 loop is CASSLHRGAYEQYF. In DNA form, the CDR3 reads TGTGCCAGCAGCCTACATCGGGGCGCCTACGAGCAGTACTTC.

The chain carries TRBV19 and TRBJ2-5; perhaps TRBD1 as D (6 bases). CDR1 and CDR2 (germline): LNHDA, SQIVND (reference sequence). The length of the CDR3 is 14 residues. The ends were cut back, 5 bases at V and 1 base at J, with 11 bases in the middle. CDR3 nucleotide sequence: TGTGCCAGTAGTTTACAGGGTCTCCAAGAGACCCAGTACTTC. Translation gives CASSLQGLQETQYF.

The V gene is TRBV6-5, the J gene TRBJ1-5; 7 nucleotides match TRBD1. Looked up from germline, CDR1 is MNHEY and CDR2 is SVGAGI. This CDR3 contains 13 residues. V shed 9 bases and J 4 bases; nucleotides not matched to a gene: 6. The CDR3 DNA reads as TGTGCCAGTAGAGTACAGGGGAATCAGCCCCAGCATTTT. Translation gives CASRVQGNQPQHF.

The chain has TRBV2 and TRBJ2-5; no clear D gene. The CDR3 totals 13 residues. Trimming shortened V by 4 bases and J by 2 bases, and 8 bases separated the two germline ends. Germline CDR1 and CDR2: SNHLY and FYNNEI. The CDR3 coding sequence is TGTGCCAGCAGTGCGTGGCCACAAGAGACCCAGTACTTC. This translates into CASSAWPQETQYF.

The chain uses TRBV2 and TRBJ2-3; D uncertain. CDR1 is SNHLY, CDR2 FYNNEI, per germline. The CDR3 length is 15 residues. The germline V and J ends were trimmed by 5 bases and 5 bases, with 17 bases remaining between them. The CDR3 sequence is CASSRLRLQRDTQYF. CDR3 DNA sequence: TGTGCCAGCAGTCGTCTAAGGCTACAGAGAGATACGCAGTATTTT.

Written as DNA, the CDR3 is TGTGCCAGCAGCCTTAGGGGGGGGACCACTGAAGCTTTCTTT. Protein product: CASSLRGGTTEAFF. V is TRBV11-1 and J is TRBJ1-1; TRBD1 might be the D (6 bases). Per germline, CDR1 SGHAT and CDR2 FQDESV (reference sequence). The CDR3 sequence is 14 residues long. Trimming stripped 5 bases from V and 4 bases from J, with 14 bases between.

The chain is built from TRBV5-4 and TRBJ2-1, with D possibly being TRBD1 (5 bases). Per germline, CDR1 SGHNT and CDR2 YYREEE (reference sequence). V was pared by 0 bases and J by 2 bases, with 9 bases between. This CDR3 is built from 15 residues. CDR3 loop: CASSLDQGTYNEQFF. CDR3 coding DNA: TGTGCCAGCAGCTTGGATCAGGGCACCTACAATGAGCAGTTCTTC.

This clone has only one observation. The chain combines TRBV9 with TRBJ1-6, with TRBD1 identical over 10 bases. The germline V gene has CDR1 SGDLS and CDR2 YYNGEE. Losses at the gene ends were 3 bases for V and 6 bases for J; bases not matched to a gene: 6. This CDR3 has 16 amino acids. DNA of the CDR3: TGTGCCAGCAGCGCGGGACAGGGGTTCGGTAATTCACCCCTCCACTTT. Protein product: CASSAGQGFGNSPLHF.

This chain joins TRBV4-1 and TRBJ1-6; possible D gene TRBD1, 6 bases. V lost 2 bases and J 7 bases, leaving 15 bases between the germline ends. The CDR3 is made up of 16 amino acids. The germline CDR1 and CDR2 sequences are MGHRA and YSYEKL. The CDR3 loop is CASSQSQDRLNSPLHF. The CDR3 coding sequence is TGCGCCAGCAGCCAATCCCAAGACAGGCTAAATTCACCCCTCCACTTT.

The rearrangement uses TRBV7-9 and TRBJ2-7, with TRBD1 identical over 10 bases. The CDR3 contains 15 residues. CDR1 and CDR2 (germline): SEHNR, FQNEAQ (reference sequence). V dropped 3 bases and J dropped 2; count of bases not matched to a gene: 4. CDR3 sequence (DNA): TGTGCCAGCAGCTTCGGACAGGGGGTACCCTACGAGCAGTACTTC. It specifies CASSFGQGVPYEQYF.

The V and J genes are TRBV7-2 and TRBJ2-7; D tentatively reads TRBD1 or TRBD2 (7 bases each). CDR3 size: 16 residues. With 6 bases removed from V and 3 bases from J, the gap between germline ends came to 21 bases. Germline assignment: CDR1 SGHTA and CDR2 FQGNSA. The CDR3 spells CASSPSGGTAFYEQYF. CDR3 in DNA: TGTGCCAGCAGTCCCTCCGGGGGGACAGCATTCTACGAGCAGTACTTC.

The chain recombines TRBV12-3 or TRBV12-4 with TRBJ2-3; no definite D call. The length of the CDR3 is 12 residues. Trimming cost V 3 bases and J 4 bases, with 5 bases left between them. DNA for the CDR3: TGTGCCAGCAGTTTCATATCAGATACGCAGTATTTT. This codes for CASSFISDTQYF.

This chain joins TRBV5-1 and TRBJ2-3; TRBD2 is a possible D gene (5 bases). CDR1 is SGHRS and CDR2 is YFSETQ in the germline V gene. Trimming shortened V by 4 bases and J by 5 bases, and 11 bases separated the two germline ends. This CDR3 has 13 amino acids. CDR3 DNA sequence: TGCGCCAGCAGCAGCGGACCAGAAGATACGCAGTATTTT. Translated: CASSSGPEDTQYF.

The chain combines TRBV2 with TRBJ2-5; 9 bases are a match to TRBD2. Trimming took 4 bases from V and 1 from J; bases not matched to a gene: 7. The CDR3 contains 16 residues. Germline V CDR1 and CDR2: SNHLY, FYNNEI. The CDR3 region is CASSGTAGGFQETQYF. CDR3 coding DNA: TGTGCCAGCAGTGGTACAGCGGGGGGCTTCCAAGAGACCCAGTACTTC.

The chain uses TRBV5-6 and TRBJ2-7, with 9 positions matching TRBD1. The V segment lost 3 bases and the J segment 3 bases; nucleotides outside the gene matches: 7. This CDR3 spans 15 amino acids. Germline-derived CDR1 and CDR2 are SGHDT and YYEEEE. This chain's CDR3 is CASSSSGTGLYEQYF. CDR3 in DNA: TGTGCCAGCAGCTCTTCCGGGACAGGGCTCTACGAGCAGTACTTC.

This clone appeared once. For the CDR3, the DNA is TGCGCCAGCAGTACCCTGGGGGACGGTGCCTACGAGCAGTACTTC. Its protein is CASSTLGDGAYEQYF. The chain has TRBV4-1 and TRBJ2-7; D is tentatively TRBD1 or TRBD2 (5 bases each). The V gene lost 6 bases and the J gene lost 2 bases, with 17 bases spanning the gap. The length of the CDR3 is 15 residues. Germline lookup yields CDR1 MGHRA and CDR2 YSYEKL.